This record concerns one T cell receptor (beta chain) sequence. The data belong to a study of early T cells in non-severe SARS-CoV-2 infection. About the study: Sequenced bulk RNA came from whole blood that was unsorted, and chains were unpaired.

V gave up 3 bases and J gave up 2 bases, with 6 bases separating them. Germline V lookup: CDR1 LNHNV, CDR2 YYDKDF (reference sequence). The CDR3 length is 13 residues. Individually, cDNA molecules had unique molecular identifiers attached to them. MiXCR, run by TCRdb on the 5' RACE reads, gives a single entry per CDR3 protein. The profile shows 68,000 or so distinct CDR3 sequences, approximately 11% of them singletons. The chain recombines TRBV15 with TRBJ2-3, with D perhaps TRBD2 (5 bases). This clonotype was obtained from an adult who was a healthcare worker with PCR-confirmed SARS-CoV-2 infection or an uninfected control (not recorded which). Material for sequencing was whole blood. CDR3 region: CATSRDFTDTQYF. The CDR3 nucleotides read TGTGCCACCAGCAGGGACTTCACAGATACGCAGTATTTT.